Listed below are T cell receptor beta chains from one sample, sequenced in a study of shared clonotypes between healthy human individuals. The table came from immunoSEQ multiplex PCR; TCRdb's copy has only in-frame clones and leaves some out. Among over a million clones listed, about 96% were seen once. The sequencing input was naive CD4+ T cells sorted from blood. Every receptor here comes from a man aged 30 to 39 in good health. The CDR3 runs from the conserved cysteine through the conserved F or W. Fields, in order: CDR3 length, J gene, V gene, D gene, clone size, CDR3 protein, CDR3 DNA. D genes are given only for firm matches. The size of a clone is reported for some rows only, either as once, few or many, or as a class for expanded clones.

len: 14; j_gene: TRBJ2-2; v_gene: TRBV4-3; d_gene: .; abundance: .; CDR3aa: CASSQGGRSGELFF; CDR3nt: TGCGCCAGCAGCCAAGGTGGACGTTCCGGGGAGCTGTTTTTT
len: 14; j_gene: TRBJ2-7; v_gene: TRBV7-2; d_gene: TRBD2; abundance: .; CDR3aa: CASSPRLAEYEQYF; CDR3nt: TGTGCCAGCAGCCCGCGGCTAGCGGAATATGAGCAGTACTTC
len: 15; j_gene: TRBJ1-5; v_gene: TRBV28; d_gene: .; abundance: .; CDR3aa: CASSLSGVGNQPQHF; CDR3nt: TGTGCCAGCAGTTTAAGCGGAGTAGGCAATCAGCCCCAGCATTTT
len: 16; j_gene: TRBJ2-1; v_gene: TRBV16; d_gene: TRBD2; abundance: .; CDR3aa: CASSLRLAGGYNEQFF; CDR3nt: TGTGCCAGCAGCTTGAGACTAGCGGGAGGTTACAATGAGCAGTTCTTC
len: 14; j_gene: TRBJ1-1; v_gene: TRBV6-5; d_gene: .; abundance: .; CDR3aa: CASSYTGGGSEAFF; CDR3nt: TGTGCCAGCAGTTACACCGGTGGTGGCTCTGAAGCTTTCTTT
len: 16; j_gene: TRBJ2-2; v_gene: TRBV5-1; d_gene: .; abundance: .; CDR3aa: CASSLAPATNTGELFF; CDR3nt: TGCGCCAGCAGCTTGGCCCCGGCAACGAACACCGGGGAGCTGTTTTTT
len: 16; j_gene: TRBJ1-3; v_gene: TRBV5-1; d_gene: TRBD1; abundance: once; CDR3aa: CASSWNQGAAGNTIYF; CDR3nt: TGCGCCAGCAGCTGGAACCAGGGGGCTGCTGGAAACACCATATATTTT
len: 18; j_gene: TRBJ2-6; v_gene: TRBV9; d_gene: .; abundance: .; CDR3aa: CASSATTPGLSGANVLTF; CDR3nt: TGTGCCAGCAGCGCTACTACCCCGGGGCTCTCTGGGGCCAACGTCCTGACTTTC
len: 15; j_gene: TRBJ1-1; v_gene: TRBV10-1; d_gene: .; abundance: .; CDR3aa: CASSESRGTYTEAFF; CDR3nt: TGCGCCAGCAGTGAGTCGCGGGGGACGTACACTGAAGCTTTCTTT
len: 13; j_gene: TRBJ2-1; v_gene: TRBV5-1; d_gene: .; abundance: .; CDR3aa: CASSLSSGNEQFF; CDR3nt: TGCGCCAGCAGCTTGTCGAGCGGCAATGAGCAGTTCTTC
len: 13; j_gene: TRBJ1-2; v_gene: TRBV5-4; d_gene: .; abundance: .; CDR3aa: CASSLVSVYGYTF; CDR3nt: TGTGCCAGCAGCTTGGTATCGGTATATGGCTACACCTTC
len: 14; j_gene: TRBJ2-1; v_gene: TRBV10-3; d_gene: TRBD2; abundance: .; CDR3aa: CAISESSLAGFKFF; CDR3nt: TGTGCCATCAGTGAGTCGTCGCTAGCGGGATTTAAGTTCTTC
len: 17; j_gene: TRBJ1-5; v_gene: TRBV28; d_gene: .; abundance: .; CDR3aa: CASSLMESRQLVQPQHF; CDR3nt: TGTGCCAGCAGTTTAATGGAGTCGCGTCAGCTTGTTCAGCCCCAGCATTTT
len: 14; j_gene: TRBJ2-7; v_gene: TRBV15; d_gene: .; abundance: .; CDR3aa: CATSRDGQAYEQYF; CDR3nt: TGTGCCACCAGCAGAGATGGACAAGCCTACGAGCAGTACTTC
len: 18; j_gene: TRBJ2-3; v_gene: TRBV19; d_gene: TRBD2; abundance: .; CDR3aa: CASSIPGLAGRSTDTQYF; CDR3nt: TGTGCCAGTAGTATCCCCGGACTAGCGGGTAGATCCACAGATACGCAGTATTTT
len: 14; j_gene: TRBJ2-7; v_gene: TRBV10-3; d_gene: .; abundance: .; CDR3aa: CAISAKGAEYEQYF; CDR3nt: TGTGCCATCAGTGCCAAGGGAGCTGAGTACGAGCAGTACTTC
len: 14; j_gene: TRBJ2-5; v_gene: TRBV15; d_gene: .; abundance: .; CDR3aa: CATSTWTGQETQYF; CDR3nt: TGTGCCACCAGCACCTGGACGGGCCAAGAGACCCAGTACTTC
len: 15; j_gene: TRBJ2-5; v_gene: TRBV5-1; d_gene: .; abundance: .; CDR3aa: CASSWLGHNQETQYF; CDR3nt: TGCGCCAGCAGCTGGCTGGGACACAACCAAGAGACCCAGTACTTC
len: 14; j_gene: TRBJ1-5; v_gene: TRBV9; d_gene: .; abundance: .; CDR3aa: CASSSGVSNQPQHF; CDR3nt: TGTGCCAGCAGCTCAGGCGTTAGCAATCAGCCCCAGCATTTT
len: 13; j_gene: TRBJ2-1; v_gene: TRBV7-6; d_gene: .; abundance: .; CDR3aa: CASSSNSYNEQFF; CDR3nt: TGTGCCAGCAGCTCGAATTCCTACAATGAGCAGTTCTTC
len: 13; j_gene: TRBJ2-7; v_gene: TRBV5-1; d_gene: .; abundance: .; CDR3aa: CASSPARPYEQYF; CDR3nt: TGCGCCAGCAGCCCGGCAAGGCCCTACGAGCAGTACTTC
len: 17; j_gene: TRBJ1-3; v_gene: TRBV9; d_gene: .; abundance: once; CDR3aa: CASSPSGLGVLGNTIYF; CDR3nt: TGTGCCAGCAGCCCATCCGGTCTCGGGGTCCTTGGAAACACCATATATTTT
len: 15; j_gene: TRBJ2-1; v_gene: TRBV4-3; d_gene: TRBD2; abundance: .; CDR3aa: CASSQAGTSGIEQFF; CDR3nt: TGCGCCAGCAGCCAGGCCGGGACTAGCGGTATTGAGCAGTTCTTC
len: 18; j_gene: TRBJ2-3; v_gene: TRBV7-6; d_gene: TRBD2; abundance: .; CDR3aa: CASSLGTSGGTSTDTQYF; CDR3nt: TGTGCCAGCAGCCTCGGGACTAGCGGGGGGACTAGCACAGATACGCAGTATTTT
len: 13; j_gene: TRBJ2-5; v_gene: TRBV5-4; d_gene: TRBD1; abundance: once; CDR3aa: CASSPQGWETQYF; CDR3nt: TGTGCCAGCAGCCCACAGGGGTGGGAGACCCAGTACTTC
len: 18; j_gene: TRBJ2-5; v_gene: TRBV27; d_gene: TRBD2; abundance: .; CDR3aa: CASSLTVAGAPFHKTQYF; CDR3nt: TGTGCCAGCAGTTTAACCGTAGCGGGAGCGCCCTTCCACAAGACCCAGTACTTC
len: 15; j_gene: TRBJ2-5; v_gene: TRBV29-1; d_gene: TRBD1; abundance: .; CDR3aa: CSVERSGTGGETQYF; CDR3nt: TGCAGCGTTGAACGATCCGGGACAGGGGGAGAGACCCAGTACTTC
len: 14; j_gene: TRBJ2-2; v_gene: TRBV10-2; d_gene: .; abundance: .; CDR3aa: CASWLATWSGELFF; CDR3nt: TGCGCCAGCTGGCTGGCGACGTGGTCCGGGGAGCTGTTTTTT
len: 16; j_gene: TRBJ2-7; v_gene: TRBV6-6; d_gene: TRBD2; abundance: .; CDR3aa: CASSLTRGLASYEQYF; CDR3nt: TGTGCCAGCAGCCTTACACGGGGACTAGCGTCCTACGAGCAGTACTTC
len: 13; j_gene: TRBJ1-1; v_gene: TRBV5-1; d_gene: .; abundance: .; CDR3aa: CASSLRVNTEAFF; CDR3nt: TGCGCCAGCAGCTTGAGAGTGAACACTGAAGCTTTCTTT
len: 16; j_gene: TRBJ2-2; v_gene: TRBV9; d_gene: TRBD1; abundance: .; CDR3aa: CASSSGEPGGTGELFF; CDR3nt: TGTGCCAGCAGCTCGGGTGAACCAGGGGGAACCGGGGAGCTGTTTTTT
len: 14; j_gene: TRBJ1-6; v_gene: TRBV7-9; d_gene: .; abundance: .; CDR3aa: CASSLGLENSPLHF; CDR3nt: TGTGCCAGCAGCTTAGGGTTGGAGAATTCACCCCTCCACTTT
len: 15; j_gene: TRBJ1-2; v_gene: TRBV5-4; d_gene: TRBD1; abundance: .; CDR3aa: CASSPVRTGEYGYTF; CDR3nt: TGTGCCAGCAGCCCCGTTCGGACAGGCGAATATGGCTACACCTTC
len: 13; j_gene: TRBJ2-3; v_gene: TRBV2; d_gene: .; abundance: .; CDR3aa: CASSVGGTDTQYF; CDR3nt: TGTGCCAGCAGTGTTGGGGGGACAGATACGCAGTATTTT
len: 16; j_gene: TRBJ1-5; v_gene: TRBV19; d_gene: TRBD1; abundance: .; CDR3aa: CASSIRGRGNNQPQHF; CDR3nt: TGTGCCAGTAGTATCAGGGGGCGAGGGAACAATCAGCCCCAGCATTTT
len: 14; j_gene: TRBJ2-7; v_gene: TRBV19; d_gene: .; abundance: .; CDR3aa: CASSAHGKGYEQYF; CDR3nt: TGTGCCAGTAGTGCCCACGGCAAGGGATACGAGCAGTACTTC
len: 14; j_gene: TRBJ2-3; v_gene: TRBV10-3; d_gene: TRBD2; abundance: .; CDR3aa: CAIKRTSGWDTQYF; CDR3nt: TGTGCCATCAAGAGGACTAGCGGATGGGATACGCAGTATTTT
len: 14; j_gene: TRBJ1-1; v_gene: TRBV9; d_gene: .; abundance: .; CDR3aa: CASSVDSRNTEAFF; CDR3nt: TGTGCCAGCAGCGTCGACAGCCGGAACACTGAAGCTTTCTTT
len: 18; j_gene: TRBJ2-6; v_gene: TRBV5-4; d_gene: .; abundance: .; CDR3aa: CASRLEGSPASGANVLTF; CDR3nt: TGTGCCAGCAGGCTTGAGGGTAGTCCAGCCTCTGGGGCCAACGTCCTGACTTTC
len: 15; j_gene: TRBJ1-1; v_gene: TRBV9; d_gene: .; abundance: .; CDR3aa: CASSVEGGRNTEAFF; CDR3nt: TGTGCCAGCAGCGTAGAGGGAGGTCGGAACACTGAAGCTTTCTTT
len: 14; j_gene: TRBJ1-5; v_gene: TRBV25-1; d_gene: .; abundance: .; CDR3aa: CASSVSGVNQPQHF; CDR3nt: TGTGCCAGCAGTGTATCAGGGGTCAATCAGCCCCAGCATTTT
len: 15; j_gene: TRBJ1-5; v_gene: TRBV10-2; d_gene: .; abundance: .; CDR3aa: CASSEVSPSNQPQHF; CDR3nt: TGCGCCAGCAGTGAGGTGTCACCGAGCAATCAGCCCCAGCATTTT
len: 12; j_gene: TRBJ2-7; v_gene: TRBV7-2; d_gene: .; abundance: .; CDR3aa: CASSQSLGGQYF; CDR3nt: TGTGCCAGCAGCCAGTCCCTAGGGGGGCAGTACTTC
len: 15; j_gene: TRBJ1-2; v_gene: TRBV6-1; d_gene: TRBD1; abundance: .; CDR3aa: CASSSPGQGASGYTF; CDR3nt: TGTGCCAGCAGTTCTCCGGGACAGGGGGCAAGTGGCTACACCTTC
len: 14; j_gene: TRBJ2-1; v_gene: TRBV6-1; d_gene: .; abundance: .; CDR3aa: CASTFNRRGGEQFF; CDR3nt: TGTGCCAGCACCTTTAATCGCAGAGGAGGTGAGCAGTTCTTC
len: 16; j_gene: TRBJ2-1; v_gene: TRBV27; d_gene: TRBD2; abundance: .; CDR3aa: CASTRLAGGRSNEQFF; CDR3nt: TGTGCCAGCACCCGACTAGCGGGAGGTCGGTCCAATGAGCAGTTCTTC
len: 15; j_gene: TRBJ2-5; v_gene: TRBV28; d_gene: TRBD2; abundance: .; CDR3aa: CASTHSGRALETQYF; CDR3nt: TGTGCCAGCACACATAGCGGGAGGGCCTTAGAGACCCAGTACTTC
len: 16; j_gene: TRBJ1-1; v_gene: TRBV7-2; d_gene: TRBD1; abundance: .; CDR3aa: CASSLGTGSMNTEAFF; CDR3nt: TGTGCCAGCAGCTTGGGGACAGGGAGCATGAACACTGAAGCTTTCTTT
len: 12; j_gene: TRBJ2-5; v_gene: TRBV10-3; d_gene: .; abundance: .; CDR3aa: CAIGVSWETQYF; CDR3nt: TGTGCCATCGGGGTGTCGTGGGAGACCCAGTACTTC
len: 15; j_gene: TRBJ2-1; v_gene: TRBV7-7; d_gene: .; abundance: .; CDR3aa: CASSLGFATSNEQFF; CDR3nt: TGTGCTAGCAGCTTAGGGTTCGCAACGTCCAATGAGCAGTTCTTC
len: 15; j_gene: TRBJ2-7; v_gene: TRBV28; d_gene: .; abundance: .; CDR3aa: CASSFHNLSRRERYF; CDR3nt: TGTGCCAGCAGTTTCCACAATCTTAGCCGCAGGGAACGGTACTTC
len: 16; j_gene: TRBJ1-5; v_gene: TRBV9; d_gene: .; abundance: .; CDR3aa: CASSVGSREANQPQHF; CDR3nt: TGTGCCAGCAGCGTAGGATCGAGGGAAGCCAATCAGCCCCAGCATTTT
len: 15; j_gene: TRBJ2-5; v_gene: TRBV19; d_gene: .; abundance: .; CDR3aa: CASTLPGLGGETQYF; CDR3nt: TGTGCCAGTACCCTACCGGGACTTGGGGGAGAGACCCAGTACTTC